Described below is a single TCR beta chain sequence and its context. What it binds is not known. A single record per CDR3 protein comes from TCRdb applying MiXCR to the RACE reads. The sample records some 110,000 distinct CDR3 sequences, 11% being singletons. The time point was: patch test 3, about 24 weeks after DPC sensitization. As to treatment: therapeutic diphenylcyclopropenone sensitization with weekly scalp DPC. This entry is derived from a study of human T cells and chemical hapten exposure. General observations from the study: Patch test score showed a positive correlation with PT1 expanded TCR counts.

There are 16 residues in the CDR3. Germline CDR1 is SNHLY and CDR2 is FYNNEI. Trimming cost V 1 base and J 0 bases, with 10 bases left between them. The sample consisted of whole blood, taken in connection with sensitization to the hapten diphenylcyclopropenone (DPC). This rearrangement joins TRBV2 to TRBJ1-5, with unresolved D. This TCR derives from a woman aged 50 to 65 with alopecia areata. Some clones in this sample may be carry-over from other donors' samples. Written as DNA, the CDR3 is TGTGCCAGCAGTGAAGGGACCACCTATAGCAATCAGCCCCAGCATTTT. Protein product: CASSEGTTYSNQPQHF.